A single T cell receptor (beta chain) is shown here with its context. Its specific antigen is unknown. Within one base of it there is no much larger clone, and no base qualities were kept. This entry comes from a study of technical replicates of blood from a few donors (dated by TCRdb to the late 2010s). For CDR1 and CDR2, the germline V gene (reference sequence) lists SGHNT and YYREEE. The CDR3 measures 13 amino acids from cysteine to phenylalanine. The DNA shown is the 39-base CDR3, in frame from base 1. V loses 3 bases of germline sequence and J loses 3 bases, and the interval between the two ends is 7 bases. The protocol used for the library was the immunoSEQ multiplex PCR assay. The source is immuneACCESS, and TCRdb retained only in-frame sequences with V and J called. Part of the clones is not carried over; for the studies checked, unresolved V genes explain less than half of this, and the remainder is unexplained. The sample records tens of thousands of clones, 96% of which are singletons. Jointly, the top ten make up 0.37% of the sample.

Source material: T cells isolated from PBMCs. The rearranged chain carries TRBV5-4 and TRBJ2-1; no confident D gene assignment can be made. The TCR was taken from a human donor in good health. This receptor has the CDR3 CASSSAGYNEQFF. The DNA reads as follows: TGTGCCAGCAGCTCTGCAGGCTACAATGAGCAGTTCTTC.